This TCR beta chain originates from a study of blood T cells in healthy people across ages. A second about 7 to 11 cycle PCR used barcoded and J-beta primers. A tag from a template-switch adaptor with 12 random nucleotides marked each cDNA molecule. A single record per CDR3 protein comes from TCRdb applying MiXCR to the 5' RACE reads. Of over 1,500,000 distinct CDR3 sequences in the sample, approximately 40% were seen once. V lost 0 bases and J lost 11, with 16 bases in between. The germline V gene has CDR1 LNHNV and CDR2 YYDKDF (reference sequence). There are 14 residues in the CDR3. Donors were healthy Caucasian individuals from Russia aged about 6 to 95.

Sample: blood. This clonotype originated in a human donor in good health. The chain links TRBV15 to TRBJ2-5; D possibly corresponds to TRBD1 (6 bases). The CDR3 sequence: CATSRDPWGQEQYF. Here the CDR3 DNA reads TGTGCCACCAGCAGAGATCCCTGGGGGCAGGAGCAGTACTTC. Variable domain in full (rest from reference TRBV15 and TRBJ2-5): DAMVIQNPRYQVTQFGKPVTLSCSQTLNHNVMYWYQQKSSQAPKLLFHYYDKDFNNEADTPDNFQSRRPNTSFCFLDIRSPGLGDTAMYLCATSRDPWGQEQYFGPGTRLLVL.